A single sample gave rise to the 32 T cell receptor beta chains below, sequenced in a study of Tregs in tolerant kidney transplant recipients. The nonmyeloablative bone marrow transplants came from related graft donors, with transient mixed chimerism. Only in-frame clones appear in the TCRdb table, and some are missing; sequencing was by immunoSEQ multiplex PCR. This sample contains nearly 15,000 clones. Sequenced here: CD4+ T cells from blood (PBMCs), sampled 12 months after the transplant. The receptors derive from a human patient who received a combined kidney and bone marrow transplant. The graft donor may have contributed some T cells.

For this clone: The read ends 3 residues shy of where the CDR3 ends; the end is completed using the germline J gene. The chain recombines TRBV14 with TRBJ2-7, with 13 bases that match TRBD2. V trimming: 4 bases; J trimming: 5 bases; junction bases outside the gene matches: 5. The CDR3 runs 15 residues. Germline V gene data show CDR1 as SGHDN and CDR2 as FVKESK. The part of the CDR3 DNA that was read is TGTGCCAGCAGCCCACTAGCGGGAGGGCTCCACGAG. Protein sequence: CASSPLAGGLHE. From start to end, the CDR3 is CASSPLAGGLHEQYF.

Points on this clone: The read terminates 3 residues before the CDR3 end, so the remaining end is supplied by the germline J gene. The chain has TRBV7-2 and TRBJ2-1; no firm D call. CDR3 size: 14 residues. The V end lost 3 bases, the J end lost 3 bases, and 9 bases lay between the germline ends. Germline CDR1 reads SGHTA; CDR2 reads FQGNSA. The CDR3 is CASSLVRGYNEQFF. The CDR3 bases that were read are TGTGCCAGCAGCTTGGTGCGTGGCTACAATGAG. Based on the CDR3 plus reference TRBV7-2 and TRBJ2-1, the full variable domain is GAGVSQSPSNKVTEKGKDVELRCDPISGHTALYWYRQSLGQGLEFLIYFQGNSAPDKSGLPSDRFSAERTGGSVSTLTIQRTQQEDSAVYLCASSLVRGYNEQFFGPGTRLTVL.

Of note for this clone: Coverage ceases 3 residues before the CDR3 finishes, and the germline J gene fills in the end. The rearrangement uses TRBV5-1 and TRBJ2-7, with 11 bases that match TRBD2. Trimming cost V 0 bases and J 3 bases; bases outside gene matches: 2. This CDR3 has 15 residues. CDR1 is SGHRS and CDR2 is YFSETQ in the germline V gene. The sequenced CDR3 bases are TGCGCCAGCAGCTTGGCTGGACTAGCGGGCTACGAG. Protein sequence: CASSLAGLAGYE. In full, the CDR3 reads CASSLAGLAGYEQYF. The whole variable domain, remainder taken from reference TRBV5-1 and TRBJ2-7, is KAGVTQTPRYLIKTRGQQVTLSCSPISGHRSVSWYQQTPGQGLQFLFEYFSETQRNKGNFPGRFSGRQFSNSRSEMNVSTLELGDSALYLCASSLAGLAGYEQYFGPGTRLTVT.

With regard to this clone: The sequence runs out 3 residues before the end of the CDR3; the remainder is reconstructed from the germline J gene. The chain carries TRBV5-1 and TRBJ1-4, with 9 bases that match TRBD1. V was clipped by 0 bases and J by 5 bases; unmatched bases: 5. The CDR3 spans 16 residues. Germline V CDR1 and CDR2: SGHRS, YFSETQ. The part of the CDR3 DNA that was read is TGCGCCAGCAGCTTGGCCCTGGGGACAGGGAATGAAAAA. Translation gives CASSLALGTGNEK. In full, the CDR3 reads CASSLALGTGNEKLFF.

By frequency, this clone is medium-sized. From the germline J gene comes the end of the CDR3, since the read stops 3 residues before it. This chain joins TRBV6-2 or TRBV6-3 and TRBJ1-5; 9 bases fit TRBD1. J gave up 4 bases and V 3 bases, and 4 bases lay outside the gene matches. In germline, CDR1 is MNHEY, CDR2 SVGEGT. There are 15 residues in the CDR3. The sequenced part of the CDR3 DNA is TGTGCCAGCAGTTATTTAGGGACAGGGAATCAGCCC. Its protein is CASSYLGTGNQP. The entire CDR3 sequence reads CASSYLGTGNQPQHF.

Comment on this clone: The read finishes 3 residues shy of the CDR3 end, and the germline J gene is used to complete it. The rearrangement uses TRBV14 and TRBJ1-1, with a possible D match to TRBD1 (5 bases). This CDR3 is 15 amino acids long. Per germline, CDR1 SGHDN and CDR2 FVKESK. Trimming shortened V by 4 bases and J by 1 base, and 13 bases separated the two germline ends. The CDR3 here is CASSRSTQANTEAFF. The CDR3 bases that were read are TGTGCCAGCAGCCGATCTACACAGGCGAACACTGAA.

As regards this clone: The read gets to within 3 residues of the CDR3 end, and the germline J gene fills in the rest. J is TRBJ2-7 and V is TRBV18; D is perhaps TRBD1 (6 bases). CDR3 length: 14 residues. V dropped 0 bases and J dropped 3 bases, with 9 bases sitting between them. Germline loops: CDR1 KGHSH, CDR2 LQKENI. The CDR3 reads CASSPPSTGYEQYF. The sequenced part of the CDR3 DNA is TGTGCCAGCTCACCACCTTCGACAGGCTACGAG.

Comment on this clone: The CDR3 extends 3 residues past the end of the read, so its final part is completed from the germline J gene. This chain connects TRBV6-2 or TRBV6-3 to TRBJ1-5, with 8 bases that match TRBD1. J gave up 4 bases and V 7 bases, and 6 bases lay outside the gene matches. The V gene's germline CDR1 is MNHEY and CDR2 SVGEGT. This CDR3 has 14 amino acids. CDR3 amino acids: CASNQGARNQPQHF. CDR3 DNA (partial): TGTGCCAGCAATCAGGGGGCGCGGAATCAGCCC.

The DNA read from the CDR3 is TGTGCCAGCGCTAGGGGCGGGGGGACAAGCAATCAGCCC. Translated: CASARGGGTSNQP. The full-length CDR3 reads as CASARGGGTSNQPQHF. The V call is TRBV12-3 or TRBV12-4, the J call TRBJ1-5, with TRBD1 as a possible D gene (6 bases). With the read ending 3 residues before the CDR3 end, the germline J gene is used to fill in that end. The ends were cut back, 8 bases at V and 1 base at J, with 18 bases in the middle. The CDR3 has 16 amino acids.

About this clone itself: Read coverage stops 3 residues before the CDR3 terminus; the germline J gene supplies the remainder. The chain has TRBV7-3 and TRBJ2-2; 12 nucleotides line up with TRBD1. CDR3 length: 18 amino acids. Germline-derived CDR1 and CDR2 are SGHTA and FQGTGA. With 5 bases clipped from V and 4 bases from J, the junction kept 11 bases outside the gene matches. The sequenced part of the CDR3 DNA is TGTGCCAGCAGCCCTCCGGGACAGGGGGCAAGTAGCACCGGGGAG. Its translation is CASSPPGQGASSTGE. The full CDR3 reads CASSPPGQGASSTGELFF.

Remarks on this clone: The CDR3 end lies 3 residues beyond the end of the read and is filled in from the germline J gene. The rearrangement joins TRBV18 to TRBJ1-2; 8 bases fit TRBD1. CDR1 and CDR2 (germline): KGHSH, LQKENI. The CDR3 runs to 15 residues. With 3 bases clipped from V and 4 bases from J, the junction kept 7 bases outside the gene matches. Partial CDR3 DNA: TGTGCCAGCTCACCTGAACAGGGGGTTTTCTATGGC. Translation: CASSPEQGVFYG. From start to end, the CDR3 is CASSPEQGVFYGYTF.

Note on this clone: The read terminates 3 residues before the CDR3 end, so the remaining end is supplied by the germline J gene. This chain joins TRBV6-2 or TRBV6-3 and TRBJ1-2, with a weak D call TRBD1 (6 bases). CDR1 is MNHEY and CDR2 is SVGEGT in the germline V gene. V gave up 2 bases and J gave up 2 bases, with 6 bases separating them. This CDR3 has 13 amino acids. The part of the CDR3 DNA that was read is TGTGCCAGCAGTTACGGACAGAACTATGGC. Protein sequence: CASSYGQNYG. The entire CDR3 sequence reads CASSYGQNYGYTF.

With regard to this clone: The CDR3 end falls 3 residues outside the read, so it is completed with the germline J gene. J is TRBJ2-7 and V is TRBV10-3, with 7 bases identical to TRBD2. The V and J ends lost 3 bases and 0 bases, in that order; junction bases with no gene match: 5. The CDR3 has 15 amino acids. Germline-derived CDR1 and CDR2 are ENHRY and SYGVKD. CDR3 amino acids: CAISESGTHSYEQYF. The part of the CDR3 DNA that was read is TGTGCCATCAGTGAAAGCGGGACTCACTCCTACGAG.

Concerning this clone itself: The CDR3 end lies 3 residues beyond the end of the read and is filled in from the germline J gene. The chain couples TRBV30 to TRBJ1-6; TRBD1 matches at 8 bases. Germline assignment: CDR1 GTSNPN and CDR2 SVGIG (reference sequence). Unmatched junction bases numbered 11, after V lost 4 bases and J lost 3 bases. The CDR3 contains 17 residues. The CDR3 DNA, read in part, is TGTGCCTGGAACCAAGACAGGGGACGTTTCTATAATTCACCC. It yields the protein CAWNQDRGRFYNSP. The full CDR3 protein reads CAWNQDRGRFYNSPLHF.

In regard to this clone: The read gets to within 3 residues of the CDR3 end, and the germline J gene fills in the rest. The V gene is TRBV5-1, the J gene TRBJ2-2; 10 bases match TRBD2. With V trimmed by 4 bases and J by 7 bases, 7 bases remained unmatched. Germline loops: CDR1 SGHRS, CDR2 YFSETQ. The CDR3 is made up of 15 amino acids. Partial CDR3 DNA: TGCGCCAGCAGCCTCAGCGGGAGGGAGATCGGGGAG. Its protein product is CASSLSGREIGE. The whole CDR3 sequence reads CASSLSGREIGELFF.

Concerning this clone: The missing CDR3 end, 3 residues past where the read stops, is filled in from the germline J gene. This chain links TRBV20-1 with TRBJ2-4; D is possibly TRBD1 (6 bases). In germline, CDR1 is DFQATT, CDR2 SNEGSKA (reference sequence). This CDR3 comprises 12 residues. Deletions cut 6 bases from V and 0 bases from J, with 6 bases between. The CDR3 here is CSARGAKNIQYF. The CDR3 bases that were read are TGCAGTGCCAGGGGAGCCAAAAACATT.

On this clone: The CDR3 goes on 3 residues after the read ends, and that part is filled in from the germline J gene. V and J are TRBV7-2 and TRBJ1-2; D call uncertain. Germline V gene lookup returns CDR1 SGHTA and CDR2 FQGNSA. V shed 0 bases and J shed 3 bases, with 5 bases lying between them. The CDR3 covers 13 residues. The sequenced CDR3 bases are TGTGCCAGCAGCTTAGCGCGGGACTATGGC. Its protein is CASSLARDYG. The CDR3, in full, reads CASSLARDYGYTF.

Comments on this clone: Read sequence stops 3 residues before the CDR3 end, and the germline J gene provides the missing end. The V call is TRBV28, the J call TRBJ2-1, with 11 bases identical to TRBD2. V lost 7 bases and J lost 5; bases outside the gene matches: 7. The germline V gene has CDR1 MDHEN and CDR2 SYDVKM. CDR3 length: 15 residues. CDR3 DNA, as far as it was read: TGTGCCAGCATCATCGGGACTAGCGGAAACAATGAG. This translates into CASIIGTSGNNE. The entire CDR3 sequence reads CASIIGTSGNNEQFF.

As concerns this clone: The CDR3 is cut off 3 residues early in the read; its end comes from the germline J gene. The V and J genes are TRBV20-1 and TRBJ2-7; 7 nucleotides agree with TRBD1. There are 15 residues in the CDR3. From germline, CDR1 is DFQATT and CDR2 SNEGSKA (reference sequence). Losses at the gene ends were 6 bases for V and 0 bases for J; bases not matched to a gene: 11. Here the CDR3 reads CSAPPLGQSSYEQYF. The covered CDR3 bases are TGCAGTGCCCCGCCCCTGGGACAGAGCTCCTACGAG.

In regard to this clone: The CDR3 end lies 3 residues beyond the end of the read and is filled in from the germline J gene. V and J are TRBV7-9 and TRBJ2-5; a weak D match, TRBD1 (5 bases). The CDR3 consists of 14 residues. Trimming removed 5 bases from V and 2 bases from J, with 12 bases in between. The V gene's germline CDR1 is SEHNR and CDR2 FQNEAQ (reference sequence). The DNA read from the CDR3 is TGTGCCAGCAGCCAAGATGGGGCTCAAGAGACC. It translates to CASSQDGAQET. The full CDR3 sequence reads CASSQDGAQETQYF.

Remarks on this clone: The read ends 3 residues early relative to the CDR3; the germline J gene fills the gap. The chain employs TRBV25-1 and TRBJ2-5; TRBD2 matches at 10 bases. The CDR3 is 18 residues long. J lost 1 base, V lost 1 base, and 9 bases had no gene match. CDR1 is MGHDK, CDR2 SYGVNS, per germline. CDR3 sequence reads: CASSELRGSGRIQETQYF. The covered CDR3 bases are TGTGCCAGCAGTGAATTGAGAGGTAGCGGGAGGATCCAAGAGACC.

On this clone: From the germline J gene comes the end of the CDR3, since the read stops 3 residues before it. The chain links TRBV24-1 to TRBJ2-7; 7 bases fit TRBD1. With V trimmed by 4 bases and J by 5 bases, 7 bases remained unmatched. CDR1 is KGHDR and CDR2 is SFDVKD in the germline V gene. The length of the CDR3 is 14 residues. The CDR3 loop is CATSDPTGSDEQYF. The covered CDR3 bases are TGTGCCACCAGTGACCCGACAGGGAGCGACGAG.

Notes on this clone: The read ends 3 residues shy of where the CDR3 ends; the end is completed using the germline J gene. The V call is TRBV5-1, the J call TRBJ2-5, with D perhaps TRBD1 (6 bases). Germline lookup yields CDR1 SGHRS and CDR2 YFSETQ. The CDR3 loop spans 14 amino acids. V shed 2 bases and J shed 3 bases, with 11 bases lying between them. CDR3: CASSFQGLEETQYF. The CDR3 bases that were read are TGCGCCAGCAGCTTTCAGGGGTTGGAAGAGACC.

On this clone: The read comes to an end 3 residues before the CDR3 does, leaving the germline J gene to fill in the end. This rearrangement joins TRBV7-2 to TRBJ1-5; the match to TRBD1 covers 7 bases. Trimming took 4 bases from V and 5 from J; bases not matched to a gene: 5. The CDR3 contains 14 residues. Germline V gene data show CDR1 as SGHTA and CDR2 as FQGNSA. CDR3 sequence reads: CASSSTGPYQPQHF. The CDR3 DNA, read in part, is TGTGCCAGCAGCTCGACAGGGCCCTATCAGCCC.

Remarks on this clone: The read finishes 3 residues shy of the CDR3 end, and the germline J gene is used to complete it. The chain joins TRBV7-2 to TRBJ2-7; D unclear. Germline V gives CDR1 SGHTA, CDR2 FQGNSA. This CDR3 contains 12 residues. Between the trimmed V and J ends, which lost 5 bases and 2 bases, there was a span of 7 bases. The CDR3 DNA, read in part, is TGTGCCAGCAGCCGCGGCCCCTACGAG. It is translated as CASSRGPYE. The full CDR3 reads CASSRGPYEQYF.

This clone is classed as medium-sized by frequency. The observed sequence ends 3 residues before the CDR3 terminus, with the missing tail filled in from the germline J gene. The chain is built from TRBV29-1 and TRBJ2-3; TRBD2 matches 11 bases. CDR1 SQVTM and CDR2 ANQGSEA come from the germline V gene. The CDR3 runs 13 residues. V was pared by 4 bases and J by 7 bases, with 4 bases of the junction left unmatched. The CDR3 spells CSVVPSGGYTQYF. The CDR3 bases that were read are TGCAGCGTTGTCCCTAGCGGGGGGTATACG.

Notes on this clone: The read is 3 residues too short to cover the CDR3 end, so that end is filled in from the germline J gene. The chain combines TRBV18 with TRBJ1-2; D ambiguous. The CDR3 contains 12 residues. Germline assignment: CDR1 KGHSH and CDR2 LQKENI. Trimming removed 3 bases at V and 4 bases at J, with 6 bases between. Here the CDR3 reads CASSPGSYGYTF. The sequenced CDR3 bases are TGTGCCAGCTCACCTGGCTCCTATGGC.

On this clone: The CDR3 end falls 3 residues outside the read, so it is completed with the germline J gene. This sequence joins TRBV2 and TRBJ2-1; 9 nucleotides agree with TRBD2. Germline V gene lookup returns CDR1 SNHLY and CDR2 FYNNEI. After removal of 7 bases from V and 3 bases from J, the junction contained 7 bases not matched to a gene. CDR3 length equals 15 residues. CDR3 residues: CASTVSSGNYNEQFF. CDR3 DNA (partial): TGTGCCAGCACGGTGTCTAGCGGGAACTACAATGAG.

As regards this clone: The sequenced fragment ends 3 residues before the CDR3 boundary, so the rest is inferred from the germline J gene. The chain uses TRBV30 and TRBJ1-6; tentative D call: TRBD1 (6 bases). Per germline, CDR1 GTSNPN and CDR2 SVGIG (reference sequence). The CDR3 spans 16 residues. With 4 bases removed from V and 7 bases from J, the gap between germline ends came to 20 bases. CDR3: CAWKTLGAFQNSPLHF. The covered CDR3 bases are TGTGCCTGGAAAACGTTGGGGGCCTTCCAAAATTCACCC.

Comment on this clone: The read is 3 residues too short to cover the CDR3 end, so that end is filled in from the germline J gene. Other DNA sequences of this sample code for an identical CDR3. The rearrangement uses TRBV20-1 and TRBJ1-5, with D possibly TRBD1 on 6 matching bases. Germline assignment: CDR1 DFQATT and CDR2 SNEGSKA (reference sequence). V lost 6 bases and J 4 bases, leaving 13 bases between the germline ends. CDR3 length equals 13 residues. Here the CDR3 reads CSARETGNQPQHF. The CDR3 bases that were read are TGCAGTGCCAGGGAGACAGGAAATCAGCCC.

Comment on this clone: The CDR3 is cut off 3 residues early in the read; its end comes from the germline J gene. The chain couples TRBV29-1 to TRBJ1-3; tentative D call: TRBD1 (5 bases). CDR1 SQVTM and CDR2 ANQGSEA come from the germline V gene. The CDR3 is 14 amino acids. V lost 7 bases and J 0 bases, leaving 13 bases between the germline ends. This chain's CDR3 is CSGAVGGSGNTIYF. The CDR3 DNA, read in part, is TGCAGCGGTGCGGTGGGGGGCTCTGGAAACACC.

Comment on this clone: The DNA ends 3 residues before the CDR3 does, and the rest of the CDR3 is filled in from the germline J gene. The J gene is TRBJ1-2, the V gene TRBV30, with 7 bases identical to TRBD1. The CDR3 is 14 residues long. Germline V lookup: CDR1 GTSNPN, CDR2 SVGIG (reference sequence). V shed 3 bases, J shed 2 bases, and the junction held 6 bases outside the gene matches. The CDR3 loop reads CAWSPSTGNYGYTF. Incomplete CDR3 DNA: TGTGCCTGGAGCCCTTCGACAGGGAACTATGGC.